What follows are 24 T cell receptor beta chains derived from one specimen sequenced in a study of cytotoxic CD8 clonotypes in ibrutinib-treated CLL. Sequencing was performed with immunoSEQ multiplex PCR; in TCRdb, only in-frame clones are kept and a portion is missing. The data contain about 160,000 clones, around nine tenths of them singletons. The sequences come from PBMCs, collected at disease progression, from a patient treated with ibrutinib. The receptor source for this set is a human donor with chronic lymphocytic leukemia.

This chain links TRBV14 with TRBJ2-7; TRBD2 aligns across 7 bases. The junction had 12 bases not matched to a gene; V was cut back by 5 bases and J by 5 bases. The CDR3 has 15 amino acids. Germline assignment: CDR1 SGHDN and CDR2 FVKESK. In nucleotides, the CDR3 is TGTGCCAGCAGCGACCGGACTAGTTACCCTAACGAGCAGTACTTC. Translation gives CASSDRTSYPNEQYF.

This chain joins TRBV28 and TRBJ1-1; 9 bases agree with TRBD1. CDR1 is MDHEN and CDR2 is SYDVKM in the germline V gene. The V gene end was trimmed by 5 bases and the J gene end by 5 bases; junction bases not matched to a gene: 9. CDR3 length equals 15 residues. The CDR3 loop is CASSPVQGARTEAFF. DNA for the CDR3: TGTGCCAGCAGTCCAGTACAGGGGGCGAGGACTGAAGCTTTCTTT.

The genes are TRBV6-1 and TRBJ2-7; D is ambiguous. V was cut by 2 bases and J by 2 bases, with 7 bases left in between. Germline V gene data show CDR1 as MNHNS and CDR2 as SASEGT. There are 13 residues in the CDR3. This CDR3 is CASSELSTYEQYF. The CDR3 nucleotides are TGTGCCAGCAGTGAACTCAGTACCTACGAGCAGTACTTC.

The V and J genes are TRBV28 and TRBJ2-7; possibly TRBD1 for D (6 bases). The CDR3 totals 14 residues. V dropped 7 bases and J dropped 2 bases, with 15 bases sitting between them. CDR1 and CDR2 from the germline V gene are MDHEN and SYDVKM. In nucleotides, the CDR3 is TGTGCCAGCACTCCTCTTGGGACACCCTACGAGCAGTACTTC. It encodes CASTPLGTPYEQYF.

This chain connects TRBV2 to TRBJ2-1; 7 bases are a match to TRBD2. Trimming at V came to 3 bases and at J to 7 bases, leaving 12 bases not matched to a gene. CDR1 and CDR2 (germline): SNHLY, FYNNEI. The CDR3 length is 16 residues. The CDR3 sequence is CASSDLAAMTVNEQFF. CDR3 bases: TGTGCCAGCAGTGACCTAGCGGCCATGACGGTGAATGAGCAGTTCTTC.

V gene TRBV12-5 combines with J gene TRBJ2-3, with 8 bases fitting TRBD2. With V trimmed by 5 bases and J by 9 bases, 22 bases remained unmatched. The germline V gene encodes CDR1 LGHNT and CDR2 FRNRAP. The CDR3 spans 18 residues. CDR3 amino acids: CASGPHPISGRPHSTQYF. DNA for the CDR3: TGTGCTAGTGGTCCGCACCCCATCAGCGGGAGACCTCATTCCACGCAGTATTTT.

The chain recombines TRBV11-2 with TRBJ1-1, with D hard to call. This CDR3 is built from 14 residues. V lost 1 base to trimming and J lost 3 bases, with 9 bases between them. Looked up from germline, CDR1 is SGHAT and CDR2 is FQNNGV. The CDR3 spells CASSLGTGDTEAFF. The CDR3 bases are TGTGCCAGCAGCTTAGGGACGGGAGACACTGAAGCTTTCTTT.

The CDR3 nucleotides are TGTGCCAGCAGGGGACAGGTTGAAGCTTTCTTT. Its translation is CASRGQVEAFF. This sequence joins TRBV6-5 and TRBJ1-1; 8 bases are a match to TRBD1. V was pared by 6 bases and J by 7 bases, with 1 base of the junction left unmatched. CDR1 is MNHEY, CDR2 SVGAGI, per germline. This CDR3 has 11 residues.

The V and J genes are TRBV10-2 and TRBJ2-2; 11 bases are a match to TRBD2. The length of the CDR3 is 15 residues. CDR1 is WSHSY, CDR2 SAAADI, per germline. The J segment lost 7 bases and the V segment lost 8 bases, leaving 9 bases of the junction unmatched. CDR3 sequence: CASSLAGEFGGELFF. The CDR3 region has the DNA TGCGCCAGCTCACTAGCGGGAGAGTTCGGCGGGGAGCTGTTTTTT.

The rearrangement uses TRBV5-1 and TRBJ2-1; D may be TRBD1 (6 bases). The CDR3 totals 14 residues. In germline, CDR1 is SGHRS, CDR2 YFSETQ. V was trimmed by 4 bases and J by 4 bases, leaving 12 bases between them. CDR3 residues: CASSPAGAYNEQFF. Here the CDR3 DNA reads TGCGCCAGCAGCCCGGCAGGGGCTTACAATGAGCAGTTCTTC.

The genes are TRBV6-1 and TRBJ1-1; D is uncertain. This CDR3 region has 12 residues. V gave up 5 bases and J gave up 5 bases, with 9 bases separating them. Germline V gives CDR1 MNHNS, CDR2 SASEGT. The CDR3 sequence: CASSFSGTEAFF. The DNA for the CDR3 is TGTGCCAGCAGTTTTTCTGGAACTGAAGCTTTCTTT.

This clone appeared once. The chain combines TRBV27 with TRBJ1-2, with 8 bases aligning to TRBD1. CDR3 length: 13 amino acids. V gave up 10 bases and J gave up 6 bases; unmatched junction bases: 10. Looked up from germline, CDR1 is MNHEY and CDR2 is SMNVEV (reference sequence). The CDR3 region is CATTAWDRHGYTF. The DNA of the CDR3 is TGTGCCACCACTGCCTGGGACAGGCATGGCTACACCTTC.

J is TRBJ2-5 and V is TRBV11-3; D ambiguous. The V gene's germline CDR1 is SGHNT and CDR2 YENEEA. The CDR3 contains 14 residues. The V gene lost 3 bases and the J gene lost 5 bases, with 13 bases spanning the gap. The CDR3 nucleotides read TGTGCCAGCAGCTTTTACGTTTTCGGGGAGACCCAGTACTTC. Its translation: CASSFYVFGETQYF.

This chain links TRBV6-6 with TRBJ1-5, with 12 bases lining up with TRBD1. The V gene's germline CDR1 is MNHNY and CDR2 SVGAGI (reference sequence). There are 16 residues in the CDR3. V was pared by 4 bases and J by 6 bases, with 7 bases of the junction left unmatched. The CDR3 DNA is TGTGCCAGCAGTTCGGCTGGGGACAGGGGGCGTCAGCCCCAGCATTTT. Amino acid sequence: CASSSAGDRGRQPQHF.

In regard to this clone: The same CDR3 arises from other DNA sequences in this sample as well. The chain joins TRBV29-1 to TRBJ2-1, with 7 positions matching TRBD1. This CDR3 is 16 amino acids long. Per germline, CDR1 SQVTM and CDR2 ANQGSEA. V lost 0 bases, J lost 0 bases, and 5 bases stayed unmatched. Written as DNA, the CDR3 is TGCAGCGTTGAAGACCCGGGACAGAGCTCCTACAATGAGCAGTTCTTC. Its protein is CSVEDPGQSSYNEQFF.

This clone occurred a few times. The rearrangement uses TRBV9 and TRBJ2-1; possibly TRBD2 for D (6 bases). Germline CDR1 reads SGDLS; CDR2 reads YYNGEE. Trimming cost V 6 bases and J 0 bases, with 10 bases left between them. There are 14 residues in the CDR3. DNA for the CDR3: TGTGCCAGCAACACCGGGAGCTCCTACAATGAGCAGTTCTTC. Translation gives CASNTGSSYNEQFF.

This sequence joins TRBV28 and TRBJ1-1; TRBD1 matches 7 bases. Trimming cost V 6 bases and J 1 base; bases outside gene matches: 2. This CDR3 has 13 amino acids. From germline, CDR1 is MDHEN and CDR2 SYDVKM. CDR3 sequence (DNA): TGTGCCAGCAGCCGACAGGGGAACACTGAAGCTTTCTTT. It specifies CASSRQGNTEAFF.

The rearrangement links TRBV27 to TRBJ1-5; D is perhaps TRBD1 (5 bases). Germline-derived CDR1 and CDR2 are MNHEY and SMNVEV (reference sequence). The CDR3 is 13 residues long. The V gene lost 3 bases and the J gene lost 6 bases, with 9 bases spanning the gap. The DNA of the CDR3 is TGTGCCAGCAGTTTCGGAGGGGCTCAGCCCCAGCATTTT. Amino acids: CASSFGGAQPQHF.

The J gene is TRBJ1-5, the V gene TRBV6-1, with D perhaps matching TRBD1 (5 bases). V lost 2 bases to trimming and J lost 7 bases, with 24 bases between them. The CDR3 runs 18 residues. The germline CDR1 and CDR2 sequences are MNHNS and SASEGT. The CDR3: CASSELETDSYPQQPQHF. The CDR3 nucleotides read TGTGCCAGCAGTGAACTCGAGACAGATTCTTATCCACAACAGCCCCAGCATTTT.

A single count supports this clone. The genes are TRBV5-4 and TRBJ1-5; 12 bases map to TRBD1. The V segment lost 2 bases and the J segment 7 bases; nucleotides outside the gene matches: 16. CDR3 length equals 19 residues. Germline V gene sequence: CDR1 SGHNT, CDR2 YYREEE (reference sequence). The CDR3 DNA sequence: TGTGCCAGCAGCTTTACTCCCAATCCCGGGACAGGGGGCTGGCAGCCCCAGCATTTT. This encodes CASSFTPNPGTGGWQPQHF.

CDR3 region: CASSLTSGSRREVREQFF. CDR3 in DNA: TGTGCCAGCAGCTTAACTAGCGGGAGCCGCCGGGAAGTGAGGGAGCAGTTCTTC. The chain is built from TRBV13 and TRBJ2-1; 11 nucleotides agree with TRBD2. J lost 10 bases, V lost 2 bases, and 16 bases had no gene match. CDR3 size: 18 residues. The germline V gene has CDR1 PRHDT and CDR2 FYEKMQ (reference sequence).

The rearrangement links TRBV4-2 to TRBJ2-1; TRBD1 might be the D (6 bases). CDR3 length: 17 residues. Germline values: CDR1 LGHNA, CDR2 YNFKEQ. V was trimmed by 0 bases and J by 7 bases, leaving 19 bases between them. Written as DNA, the CDR3 is TGTGCCAGCAGCCAAGATATAGGAACAGGGACAAGTAATGAGCAGTTCTTC. Its translation is CASSQDIGTGTSNEQFF.

The V and J genes are TRBV19 and TRBJ2-7, with no clear D. This CDR3 comprises 14 residues. V lost 5 bases, J lost 2 bases, and 13 bases lay in between. CDR1 LNHDA and CDR2 SQIVND come from the germline V gene (reference sequence). CDR3 sequence reads: CASSHEVRTYEQYF. For the CDR3, the DNA is TGTGCCAGTAGTCACGAAGTTCGAACCTACGAGCAGTACTTC.

This clone appeared a few times. The chain uses TRBV7-2 and TRBJ1-4; 8 nucleotides line up with TRBD1. Trimming removed 4 bases from V and 6 bases from J; junction bases left unmatched: 10. The CDR3 loop spans 16 amino acids. Germline V CDR1 and CDR2: SGHTA, FQGNSA. CDR3 region: CASSSRQGRYDEKLFF. In nucleotides, the CDR3 is TGTGCCAGCAGCTCTCGACAGGGGAGGTATGATGAAAAACTGTTTTTT.